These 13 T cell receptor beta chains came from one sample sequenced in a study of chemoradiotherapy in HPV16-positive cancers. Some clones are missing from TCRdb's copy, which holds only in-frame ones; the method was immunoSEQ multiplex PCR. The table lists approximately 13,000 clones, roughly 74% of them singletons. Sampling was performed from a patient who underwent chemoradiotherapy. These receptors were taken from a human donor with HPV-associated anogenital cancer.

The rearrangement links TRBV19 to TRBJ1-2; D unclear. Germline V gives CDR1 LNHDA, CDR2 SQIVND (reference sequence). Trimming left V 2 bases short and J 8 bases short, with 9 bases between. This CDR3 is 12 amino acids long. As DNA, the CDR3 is TGTGCCAGTAGTATACGCTCTAGCGGCTACACCTTC. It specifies CASSIRSSGYTF.

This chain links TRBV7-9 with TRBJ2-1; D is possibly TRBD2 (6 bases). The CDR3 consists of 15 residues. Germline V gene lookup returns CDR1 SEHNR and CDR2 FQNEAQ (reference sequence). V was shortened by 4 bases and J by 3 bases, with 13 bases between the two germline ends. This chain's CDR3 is CASSYGGSSYNEQFF. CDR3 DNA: TGTGCCAGCAGCTATGGAGGGAGTAGCTACAATGAGCAGTTCTTC. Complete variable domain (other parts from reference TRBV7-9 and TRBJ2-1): DTGVSQNPRHKITKRGQNVTFRCDPISEHNRLYWYRQTLGQGPEFLTYFQNEAQLEKSRLLSDRFSAERPKGSFSTLEIQRTEQGDSAMYLCASSYGGSSYNEQFFGPGTRLTVL.

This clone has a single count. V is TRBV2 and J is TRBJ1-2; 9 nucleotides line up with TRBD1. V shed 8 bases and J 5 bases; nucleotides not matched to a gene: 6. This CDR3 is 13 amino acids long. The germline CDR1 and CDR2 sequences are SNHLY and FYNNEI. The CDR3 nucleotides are TGTGCCAGCCCTACGGGACAGGGATATGGCTACACCTTC. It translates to CASPTGQGYGYTF. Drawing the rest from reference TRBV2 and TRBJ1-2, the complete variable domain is EPEVTQTPSHQVTQMGQEVILRCVPISNHLYFYWYRQILGQKVEFLVSFYNNEISEKSEIFDDQFSVERPDGSNFTLKIRSTKLEDSAMYFCASPTGQGYGYTFGSGTRLTVV.

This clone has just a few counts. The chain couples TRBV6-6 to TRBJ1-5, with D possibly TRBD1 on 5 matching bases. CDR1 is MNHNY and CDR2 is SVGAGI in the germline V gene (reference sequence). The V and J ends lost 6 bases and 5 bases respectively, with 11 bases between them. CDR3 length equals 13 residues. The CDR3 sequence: CASSAGPHQPQHF. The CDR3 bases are TGTGCCAGCAGCGCAGGGCCCCATCAGCCCCAGCATTTT.

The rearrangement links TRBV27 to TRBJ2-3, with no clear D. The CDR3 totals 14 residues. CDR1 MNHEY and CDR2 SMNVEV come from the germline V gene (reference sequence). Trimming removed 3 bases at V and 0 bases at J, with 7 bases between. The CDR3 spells CASSFWASTDTQYF. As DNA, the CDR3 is TGTGCCAGCAGTTTTTGGGCTAGCACAGATACGCAGTATTTT.

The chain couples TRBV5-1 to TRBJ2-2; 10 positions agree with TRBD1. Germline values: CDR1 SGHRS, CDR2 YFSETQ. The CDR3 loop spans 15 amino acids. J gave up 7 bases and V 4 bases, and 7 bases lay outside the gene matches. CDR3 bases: TGCGCCAGCAGCCAGGACAGGGGGATGAGCGGGGAGCTGTTTTTT. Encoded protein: CASSQDRGMSGELFF. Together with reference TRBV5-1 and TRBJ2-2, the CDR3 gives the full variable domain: KAGVTQTPRYLIKTRGQQVTLSCSPISGHRSVSWYQQTPGQGLQFLFEYFSETQRNKGNFPGRFSGRQFSNSRSEMNVSTLELGDSALYLCASSQDRGMSGELFFGEGSRLTVL.

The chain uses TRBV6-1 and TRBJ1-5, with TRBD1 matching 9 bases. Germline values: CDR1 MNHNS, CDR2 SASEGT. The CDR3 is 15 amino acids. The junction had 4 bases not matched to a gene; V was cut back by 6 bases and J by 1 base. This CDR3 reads CASSAQGASNQPQHF. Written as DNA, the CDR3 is TGTGCCAGCAGCGCACAGGGGGCGAGCAATCAGCCCCAGCATTTT.

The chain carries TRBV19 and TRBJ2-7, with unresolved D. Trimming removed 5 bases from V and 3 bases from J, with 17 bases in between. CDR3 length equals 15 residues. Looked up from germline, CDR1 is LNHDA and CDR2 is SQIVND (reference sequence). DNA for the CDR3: TGTGCCAGTAGTCTATCCGGTTTGGTGAGCTACGAGCAGTACTTC. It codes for CASSLSGLVSYEQYF.

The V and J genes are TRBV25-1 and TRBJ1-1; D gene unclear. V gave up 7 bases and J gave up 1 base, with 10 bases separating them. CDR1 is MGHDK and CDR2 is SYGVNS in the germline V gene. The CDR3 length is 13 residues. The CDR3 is CASISSTNTEAFF. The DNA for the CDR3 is TGTGCCAGCATTAGTTCGACGAACACTGAAGCTTTCTTT.

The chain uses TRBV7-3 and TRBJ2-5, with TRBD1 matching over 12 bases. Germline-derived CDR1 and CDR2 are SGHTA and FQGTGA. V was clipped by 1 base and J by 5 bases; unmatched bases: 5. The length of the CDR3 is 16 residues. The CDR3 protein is CASSLMGQGAGETQYF. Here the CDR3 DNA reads TGTGCCAGCAGCTTAATGGGACAGGGGGCAGGGGAGACCCAGTACTTC.

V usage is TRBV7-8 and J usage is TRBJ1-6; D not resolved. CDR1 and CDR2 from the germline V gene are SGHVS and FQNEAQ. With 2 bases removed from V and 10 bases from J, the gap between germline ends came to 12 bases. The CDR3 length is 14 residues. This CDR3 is CASSLIVVSSPLHF. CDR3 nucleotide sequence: TGTGCCAGCAGCTTAATAGTAGTCTCATCACCCCTCCACTTT.

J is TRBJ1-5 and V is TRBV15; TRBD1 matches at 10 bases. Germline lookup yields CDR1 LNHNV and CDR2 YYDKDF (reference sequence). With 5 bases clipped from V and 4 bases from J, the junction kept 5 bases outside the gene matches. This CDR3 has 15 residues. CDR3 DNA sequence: TGTGCCACCAGCGATCGGGGACAGGGGAATCAGCCCCAGCATTTT. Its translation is CATSDRGQGNQPQHF.

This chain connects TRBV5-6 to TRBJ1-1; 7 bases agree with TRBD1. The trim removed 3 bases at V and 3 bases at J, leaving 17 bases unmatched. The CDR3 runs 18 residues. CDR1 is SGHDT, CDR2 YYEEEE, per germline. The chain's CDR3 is CASSYFRDSRWVDTEAFF. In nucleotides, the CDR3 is TGTGCCAGCAGCTACTTCCGGGACAGCCGATGGGTCGACACTGAAGCTTTCTTT.